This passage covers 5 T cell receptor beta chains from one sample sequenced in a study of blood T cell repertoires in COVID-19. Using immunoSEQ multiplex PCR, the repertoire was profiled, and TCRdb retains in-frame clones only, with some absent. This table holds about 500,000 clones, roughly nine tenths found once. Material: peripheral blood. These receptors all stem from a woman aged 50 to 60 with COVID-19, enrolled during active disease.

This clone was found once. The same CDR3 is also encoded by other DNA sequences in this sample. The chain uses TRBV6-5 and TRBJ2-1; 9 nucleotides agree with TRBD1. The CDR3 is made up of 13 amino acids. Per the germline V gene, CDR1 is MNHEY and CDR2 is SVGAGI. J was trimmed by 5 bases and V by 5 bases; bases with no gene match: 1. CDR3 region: CASSRDRDNEQFF. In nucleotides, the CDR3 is TGTGCCAGCAGTAGGGACAGGGACAATGAGCAGTTCTTC.

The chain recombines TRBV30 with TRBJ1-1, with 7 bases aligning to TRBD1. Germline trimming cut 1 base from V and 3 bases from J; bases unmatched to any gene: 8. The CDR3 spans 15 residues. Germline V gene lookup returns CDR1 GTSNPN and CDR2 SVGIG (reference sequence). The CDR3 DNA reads TGTGCCTGGAGTGCCTGGGACAGAGGGTACACTGAAGCTTTCTTT. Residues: CAWSAWDRGYTEAFF.

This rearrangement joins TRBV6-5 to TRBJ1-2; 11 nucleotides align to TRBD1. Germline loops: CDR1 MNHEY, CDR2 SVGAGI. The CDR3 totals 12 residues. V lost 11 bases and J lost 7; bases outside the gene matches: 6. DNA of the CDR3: TGTGCCGGGGGACAGGGGGGAGTTGGCTACACCTTC. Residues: CAGGQGGVGYTF.

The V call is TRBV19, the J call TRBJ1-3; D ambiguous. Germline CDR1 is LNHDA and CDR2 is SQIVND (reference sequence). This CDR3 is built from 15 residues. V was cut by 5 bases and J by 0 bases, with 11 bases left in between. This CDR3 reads CASSLVSISGNTIYF. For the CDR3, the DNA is TGTGCCAGTAGTTTGGTCAGTATCTCTGGAAACACCATATATTTT. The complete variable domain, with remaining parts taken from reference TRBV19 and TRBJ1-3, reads DGGITQSPKYLFRKEGQNVTLSCEQNLNHDAMYWYRQDPGQGLRLIYYSQIVNDFQKGDIAEGYSVSREKKESFPLTVTSAQKNPTAFYLCASSLVSISGNTIYFGEGSWLTVV.

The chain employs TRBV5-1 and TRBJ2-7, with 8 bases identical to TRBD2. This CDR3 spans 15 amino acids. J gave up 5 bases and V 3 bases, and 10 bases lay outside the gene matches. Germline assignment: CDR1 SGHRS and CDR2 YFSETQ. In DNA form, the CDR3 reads TGCGCCAGCAGCTATGCCGGGGGGGCAAGCGACGAGCAGTACTTC. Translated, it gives CASSYAGGASDEQYF.